Below, one T cell receptor (beta chain) is given with its context. The antigen is unknown. These data come from a study of a mutant IDH1 vaccine in newly diagnosed glioma. Study-wide background: Visit timing is recorded as week 35 for V12 and week 47 for V13.

V lost 2 bases to trimming and J lost 2 bases; unmatched junction nucleotides: 3. This CDR3 contains 14 residues. CDR1 is GTSNPN and CDR2 is SVGIG in the germline V gene (reference sequence). Produced via immunoSEQ multiplex PCR; TCRdb's table is partial and in-frame only. The profile shows tens of thousands of clones, just under 80% of them singletons. Documented time point: week 35, safety follow-up. The content of each vaccine dose was 300 ug of mutant IDH1 20-mer peptide, and topical imiquimod accompanied it. There were new WHO grade 3 or 4 astrocytomas in the donors, and these were IDH1-mutant and ATRX-lost.

Sequenced here: PBMCs, sampled from a glioma patient whose treatment included an IDH1 peptide vaccine. The gene calls are TRBV30 and TRBJ2-7, with 10 bases identical to TRBD2. The receptor comes from a man aged 35 to 55 with glioma. Some clones in this sample may be carry-over from other donors' samples. The CDR3 spells CAWSLGLAPYEQYF. DNA for the CDR3: TGTGCCTGGAGTCTGGGACTAGCGCCCTACGAGCAGTACTTC. Variable domain in full (rest from reference TRBV30 and TRBJ2-7): SQTIHQWPATLVQPVGSPLSLECTVEGTSNPNLYWYRQAAGRGLQLLFYSVGIGQISSEVPQNLSASRPQDRQFILSSKKLLLSDSGFYLCAWSLGLAPYEQYFGPGTRLTVT.